One and the same sample provided the 16 T cell receptor beta chains below, sequenced in a study of radiation and T cells in renal cell carcinoma. Time point in this sample: blood 2 weeks post-SBRT. Treatment here: 15 Gy SBRT to primary tumor, nephrectomy 4 weeks later. Clones were read by immunoSEQ multiplex PCR, and TCRdb kept only the in-frame ones, dropping some. The sample contains about 120,000 clones, around 82% of which appear only once. The specimen was blood, collected from a patient whose treatment included radiotherapy and nephrectomy. The receptors come from a man aged 50 to 59 with renal cell carcinoma.

This clone was seen a handful of times. J is TRBJ2-2 and V is TRBV6-1; no definite D call. The CDR3 runs 15 residues. The germline V gene has CDR1 MNHNS and CDR2 SASEGT. Trimming shortened V by 2 bases and J by 7 bases, and 14 bases separated the two germline ends. The CDR3 reads CASSEWFTTGGELFF. The CDR3 DNA sequence: TGTGCCAGCAGTGAATGGTTCACCACGGGCGGGGAGCTGTTTTTT.

Here the CDR3 reads CASSRGADTQYF. The CDR3 nucleotides read TGTGCCAGTAGCCGTGGGGCAGATACGCAGTATTTT. The J gene is TRBJ2-3, the V gene TRBV19; D remains ambiguous. The germline CDR1 and CDR2 sequences are LNHDA and SQIVND (reference sequence). This CDR3 contains 12 residues. V lost 6 bases, J lost 4 bases, and 8 bases lay in between.

This chain connects TRBV7-9 to TRBJ1-4; the D gene is possibly TRBD1 (5 bases). The V end was cut by 1 base, the J end by 8 bases, with 11 bases between. The CDR3 loop spans 14 amino acids. In germline, CDR1 is SEHNR, CDR2 FQNEAQ (reference sequence). The CDR3 sequence is CASSLVQGLEKLFF. The CDR3 DNA reads as TGTGCCAGCAGCTTAGTTCAGGGTCTGGAAAAACTGTTTTTT.

The chain links TRBV11-3 to TRBJ2-1; TRBD1 matches 11 bases. The ends lost 5 bases at V and 8 bases at J; junction bases unmatched: 5. The CDR3 has 14 amino acids. The germline V gene encodes CDR1 SGHNT and CDR2 YENEEA. This CDR3 is CASSPGTGGYEQFF. The CDR3 DNA reads as TGTGCCAGCAGCCCCGGGACAGGGGGATATGAGCAGTTCTTC. Full variable domain (missing parts from reference TRBV11-3 and TRBJ2-1): EAGVVQSPRYKIIEKKQPVAFWCNPISGHNTLYWYLQNLGQGPELLIRYENEEAVDDSQLPKDRFSAERLKGVDSTLKIQPAELGDSAVYLCASSPGTGGYEQFFGPGTRLTVL.

V and J are TRBV5-1 and TRBJ2-5, with D perhaps given as TRBD1 or TRBD2 (5 bases each). The CDR3 spans 15 residues. From germline, CDR1 is SGHRS and CDR2 YFSETQ. The ends were cut back, 1 base at V and 5 bases at J, with 15 bases in the middle. The DNA for the CDR3 is TGCGCCAGCAGCTTGATTGGGGGAGTGCAGGAGACCCAGTACTTC. Protein sequence: CASSLIGGVQETQYF.

The V and J genes are TRBV30 and TRBJ1-6; D unresolved. CDR3 length: 11 residues. Germline assignment: CDR1 GTSNPN and CDR2 SVGIG (reference sequence). The V end was cut by 1 base, the J end by 9 bases, with 4 bases between. The CDR3 bases are TGTGCCTGGAGTGACCTTTCACCCCTCCACTTT. It encodes CAWSDLSPLHF.

This chain links TRBV9 with TRBJ2-1; 8 bases match TRBD1. The length of the CDR3 is 15 residues. V was clipped by 4 bases and J by 2 bases; unmatched bases: 5. Germline CDR1 SGDLS, CDR2 YYNGEE. The DNA of the CDR3 is TGTGCCAGCAGCTCCCGGGACAGGACCTACAATGAGCAGTTCTTC. Protein: CASSSRDRTYNEQFF.

This chain links TRBV7-9 with TRBJ2-1; D is perhaps TRBD1 or TRBD2 (6 bases each). The CDR3 runs to 16 residues. V was clipped by 4 bases and J by 9 bases, with 22 bases between them. Per the germline V gene, CDR1 is SEHNR and CDR2 is FQNEAQ (reference sequence). DNA of the CDR3: TGTGCCAGCAGCTCGCCGGGGGCTGGCGTTTTCACTGAGCAGTTCTTC. Translation gives CASSSPGAGVFTEQFF.

The chain joins TRBV6-6 to TRBJ2-6; D is unclear. Per the germline V gene, CDR1 is MNHNY and CDR2 is SVGAGI (reference sequence). V lost 2 bases and J lost 0, with 8 bases in between. The CDR3 is made up of 16 amino acids. CDR3 protein: CASSYASASGANVLTF. CDR3 DNA: TGTGCCAGCAGTTACGCCTCAGCCTCTGGGGCCAACGTCCTGACTTTC.

The rearrangement joins TRBV6-5 to TRBJ2-2; TRBD1 agrees at 7 bases. There are 15 residues in the CDR3. Germline CDR1 MNHEY, CDR2 SVGAGI. With V trimmed by 10 bases and J by 6 bases, 14 bases remained unmatched. CDR3: CATVQPRTGAGELFF. The DNA of the CDR3 is TGTGCCACCGTTCAACCCCGGACAGGAGCCGGGGAGCTGTTTTTT.

The J gene is TRBJ1-4, the V gene TRBV18, with unresolved D. The CDR3 loop spans 14 amino acids. Trimming pared 0 bases from V and 3 bases from J, leaving 5 bases between. The germline V gene encodes CDR1 KGHSH and CDR2 LQKENI. The CDR3 coding sequence is TGTGCCAGCTCACCACCCCCCCCTAATGAAAAACTGTTTTTT. Its translation: CASSPPPPNEKLFF.

V and J are TRBV5-1 and TRBJ2-5, with 9 bases matching TRBD1. From germline, CDR1 is SGHRS and CDR2 YFSETQ. V shed 3 bases and J 2 bases; nucleotides not matched to a gene: 20. There are 20 residues in the CDR3. CDR3 in amino acids: CASSWRIPGSVDRGQETQYF. The CDR3 DNA reads TGCGCCAGCAGCTGGAGGATACCAGGGTCGGTGGACAGGGGTCAAGAGACCCAGTACTTC.

The count of this clone is one. The CDR3 loop reads CASSRSGANTGELFF. In DNA form, the CDR3 reads TGTGCCAGCAGTCGAAGCGGGGCGAACACCGGGGAGCTGTTTTTT. V and J are TRBV27 and TRBJ2-2; TRBD2 matches 7 bases. This CDR3 region has 15 residues. Trimming cost V 5 bases and J 0 bases; bases outside gene matches: 3. Per germline, CDR1 MNHEY and CDR2 SMNVEV (reference sequence).

The chain couples TRBV19 to TRBJ1-5, with D perhaps TRBD1 (5 bases). The germline V gene encodes CDR1 LNHDA and CDR2 SQIVND (reference sequence). Trimming took off 5 bases at V and 9 bases at J, with 14 bases between the two ends. The CDR3 runs to 13 residues. This chain's CDR3 is CASSPAGDRPQHF. The CDR3 DNA is TGTGCCAGTAGTCCCGCGGGGGACCGGCCCCAGCATTTT.

The chain recombines TRBV29-1 with TRBJ1-1, with D hard to call. The V gene's germline CDR1 is SQVTM and CDR2 ANQGSEA. The CDR3 is 11 amino acids. The V end was cut by 4 bases, the J end by 0 bases, with 3 bases between. CDR3 DNA sequence: TGCAGCGTTGCAGTGAACACTGAAGCTTTCTTT. Its protein is CSVAVNTEAFF.

The chain combines TRBV10-3 with TRBJ2-5; 12 bases align to TRBD2. The CDR3 is made up of 17 amino acids. The germline V gene encodes CDR1 ENHRY and CDR2 SYGVKD. The J segment lost 2 bases and the V segment lost 3 bases, leaving 7 bases of the junction unmatched. DNA for the CDR3: TGTGCCATCAGTGAACAGACTAGCGGGGGTTATCAAGAGACCCAGTACTTC. Translated: CAISEQTSGGYQETQYF.